This entry concerns a single T cell receptor (beta chain). Looked up from germline, CDR1 is SGHRS and CDR2 is YFSETQ. The CDR3 loop spans 14 amino acids. V was clipped by 5 bases and J by 5 bases; unmatched bases: 6. Data came from immunoSEQ multiplex PCR; TCRdb stores just in-frame clones and leaves some out. The sample lists 250,000 to 350,000 clones, around 90% occurring once. The source of the sample is a study of blood T cell repertoires in COVID-19. The sequencing sample was made of PBMCs or T cells enriched from blood (not recorded which). This sequence originates from a young woman who had recovered from COVID-19. The chain recombines TRBV5-1 with TRBJ1-4, with 7 positions matching TRBD1. This chain's CDR3 is CASRQQGQNEKLFF. The CDR3 DNA reads TGCGCCAGCAGGCAACAGGGGCAAAATGAAAAACTGTTTTTT.